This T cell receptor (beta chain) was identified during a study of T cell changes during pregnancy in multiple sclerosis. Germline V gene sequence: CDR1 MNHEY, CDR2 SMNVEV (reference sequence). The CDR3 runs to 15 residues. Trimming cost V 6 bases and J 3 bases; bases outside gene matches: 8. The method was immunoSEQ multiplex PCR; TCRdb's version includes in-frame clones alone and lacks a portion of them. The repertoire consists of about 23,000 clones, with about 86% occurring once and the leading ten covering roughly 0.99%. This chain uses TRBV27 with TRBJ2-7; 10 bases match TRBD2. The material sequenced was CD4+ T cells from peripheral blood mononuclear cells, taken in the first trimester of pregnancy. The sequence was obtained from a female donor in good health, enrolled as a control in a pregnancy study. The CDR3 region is CASSHRLAGHYEQYF. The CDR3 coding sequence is TGTGCCAGCAGCCACAGACTAGCGGGCCACTACGAGCAGTACTTC.